This passage covers 14 T cell receptor beta chains from one sample sequenced in a study of T-cell memory formation after mild COVID-19. TCRdb recomputed calls from the 5' RACE reads with MiXCR, one row per CDR3 protein. Of 550,000 to 700,000 distinct CDR3 sequences listed, over 15% were seen once; the top ten hold around 13%. Sequenced input: PBMCs or a T cell subset sorted from them (not recorded which). The receptors stem from an adult woman who had mild COVID-19 (a few samples of this study predate the infection). Cell type and time point are not known.

The V call is TRBV6-2 or TRBV6-3, the J call TRBJ2-7, with no clear D. CDR1 and CDR2 from the germline V gene are MNHEY and SVGEGT. CDR3 length: 13 amino acids. V was cut by 6 bases and J by 1 base, with 10 bases left in between. CDR3 in amino acids: CASRWAMSYEQYF. For the CDR3, the DNA is TGTGCCAGCAGATGGGCTATGTCCTACGAGCAGTACTTC.

V gene TRBV6-5 combines with J gene TRBJ2-1; 10 positions agree with TRBD2. Germline lookup yields CDR1 MNHEY and CDR2 SVGAGI. V shed 6 bases, J shed 5 bases, and the junction held 7 bases outside the gene matches. The CDR3 consists of 15 residues. The CDR3 loop reads CASRPRLAGNNEQFF. DNA of the CDR3: TGTGCCAGCAGACCCCGACTAGCGGGCAACAATGAGCAGTTCTTC.

The rearrangement uses TRBV5-1 and TRBJ1-4; D is possibly TRBD1 (6 bases). V shed 4 bases and J shed 5 bases, with 15 bases lying between them. Germline assignment: CDR1 SGHRS and CDR2 YFSETQ. The CDR3 covers 15 residues. The CDR3 DNA reads TGCGCCAGCAGCCCAGGTGGAGGGGGGAATGAAAAACTGTTTTTT. This sequence encodes CASSPGGGGNEKLFF. Together with reference TRBV5-1 and TRBJ1-4, the CDR3 gives the full variable domain: KAGVTQTPRYLIKTRGQQVTLSCSPISGHRSVSWYQQTPGQGLQFLFEYFSETQRNKGNFPGRFSGRQFSNSRSEMNVSTLELGDSALYLCASSPGGGGNEKLFFGSGTQLSVL.

The V call is TRBV6-1, the J call TRBJ2-5; 9 nucleotides line up with TRBD1. The CDR3 length is 13 residues. After removal of 7 bases from V and 2 bases from J, the junction contained 2 bases not matched to a gene. Germline assignment: CDR1 MNHNS and CDR2 SASEGT. CDR3 sequence reads: CASNDRGQETQYF. In DNA, the CDR3 is TGTGCCAGCAACGACAGGGGGCAAGAGACCCAGTACTTC.

This chain connects TRBV20-1 to TRBJ2-3; 8 bases match TRBD1. This CDR3 has 16 residues. Per the germline V gene, CDR1 is DFQATT and CDR2 is SNEGSKA (reference sequence). V lost 5 bases to trimming and J lost 2 bases; unmatched junction nucleotides: 12. CDR3 amino acids: CSAPSRGPTHTDTQYF. The CDR3 bases are TGCAGTGCTCCCAGCAGGGGGCCTACCCACACAGATACGCAGTATTTT.

Only a few counts were recorded for this clonotype. The V and J genes are TRBV27 and TRBJ2-5; D may be TRBD2 (5 bases). CDR3 length: 15 residues. V gave up 6 bases and J gave up 7 bases, with 21 bases separating them. Germline CDR1 MNHEY, CDR2 SMNVEV (reference sequence). CDR3 sequence reads: CASSPSPIEWLTQYF. As DNA, the CDR3 is TGTGCCAGCAGCCCTAGCCCGATAGAATGGCTGACCCAGTACTTC.

The CDR3 nucleotides read TGTGCCAGCAGCTTGCGGGGCCAGAACACCGGGGAGCTGTTTTTT. It codes for CASSLRGQNTGELFF. The J gene is TRBJ2-2, the V gene TRBV11-3; D is possibly TRBD2 (6 bases). The CDR3 has 15 residues. Trimming shortened V by 3 bases and J by 1 base, and 9 bases separated the two germline ends. CDR1 and CDR2 (germline): SGHNT, YENEEA. The full variable domain, with the rest looked up from reference TRBV11-3 and TRBJ2-2, is EAGVVQSPRYKIIEKKQPVAFWCNPISGHNTLYWYLQNLGQGPELLIRYENEEAVDDSQLPKDRFSAERLKGVDSTLKIQPAELGDSAVYLCASSLRGQNTGELFFGEGSRLTVL.

The rearrangement links TRBV10-3 to TRBJ2-4; tentatively, D is TRBD2 (6 bases). The CDR3 contains 13 residues. Trimming took off 2 bases at V and 5 bases at J, with 7 bases between the two ends. Germline CDR1 reads ENHRY; CDR2 reads SYGVKD. CDR3 DNA: TGTGCCATCAGTGAGGGCGGGGAAAACATTCAGTACTTC. Its translation: CAISEGGENIQYF.

The rearrangement uses TRBV20-1 and TRBJ1-1, with D hard to call. Per germline, CDR1 DFQATT and CDR2 SNEGSKA (reference sequence). Between the trimmed V and J ends, which lost 3 bases and 1 base, there was a span of 9 bases. This CDR3 has 13 residues. The CDR3: CSASEPPNTEAFF. Here the CDR3 DNA reads TGCAGTGCTAGTGAGCCTCCGAACACTGAAGCTTTCTTT.

This clonotype was detected a few times. This rearrangement joins TRBV6-2 or TRBV6-3 to TRBJ2-1; TRBD1 matches at 8 bases. The CDR3 runs 16 residues. From germline, CDR1 is MNHEY and CDR2 SVGEGT. The V and J ends lost 2 bases and 6 bases, in that order; junction bases with no gene match: 9. The CDR3 bases are TGTGCCAGCAGTTACGTGAAGACAGGGGCCGGCAATGAGCAGTTCTTC. As protein: CASSYVKTGAGNEQFF.

This clonotype was recorded many times. The genes are TRBV5-1 and TRBJ2-5; 8 bases fit TRBD1. CDR3 size: 14 residues. The V segment lost 1 base and the J segment 4 bases; nucleotides outside the gene matches: 3. Germline CDR1 is SGHRS and CDR2 is YFSETQ. The CDR3 loop reads CASSLSTGGETQYF. The DNA of the CDR3 is TGCGCCAGCAGCTTGTCTACAGGGGGAGAGACCCAGTACTTC. The entire variable domain, with the rest obtained from reference TRBV5-1 and TRBJ2-5, is as follows: KAGVTQTPRYLIKTRGQQVTLSCSPISGHRSVSWYQQTPGQGLQFLFEYFSETQRNKGNFPGRFSGRQFSNSRSEMNVSTLELGDSALYLCASSLSTGGETQYFGPGTRLLVL.

The count of this clonotype is one. The V and J genes are TRBV19 and TRBJ1-2, with D possibly TRBD1 on 5 matching bases. V lost 5 bases, J lost 4 bases, and 8 bases lay in between. Germline values: CDR1 LNHDA, CDR2 SQIVND (reference sequence). This CDR3 has 12 amino acids. This CDR3 reads CASSRGIYGYTF. CDR3 DNA sequence: TGTGCCAGTAGTCGGGGGATCTATGGCTACACCTTC.

This clonotype has just a few counts. The rearrangement uses TRBV7-9 and TRBJ2-1; 10 nucleotides agree with TRBD2. The ends lost 4 bases at V and 3 bases at J; junction bases unmatched: 6. CDR3 size: 16 residues. Germline V gives CDR1 SEHNR, CDR2 FQNEAQ (reference sequence). The CDR3: CASSSETSGVYNEQFF. CDR3 bases: TGTGCCAGCAGCTCAGAAACTAGCGGGGTCTACAATGAGCAGTTCTTC.

This chain connects TRBV5-1 to TRBJ1-6; 11 nucleotides agree with TRBD1. The CDR3 has 14 residues. Trimming at V came to 4 bases and at J to 9 bases, leaving 3 bases not matched to a gene. Germline loops: CDR1 SGHRS, CDR2 YFSETQ. In nucleotides, the CDR3 is TGCGCCAGCAGCGAGGGACAGGGGGTTTCACCCCTCCACTTT. It encodes CASSEGQGVSPLHF.